What follows are 22 T cell receptor beta chains derived from one specimen sequenced in a study of T cell responses to AZD1222 COVID-19 vaccine. Assay: immunoSEQ multiplex PCR; the TCRdb copy retains only in-frame clones and omits some. The profile shows around 270,000 clones, around 93% of them singletons. Specimen: peripheral blood, collected 28 days after the second AZD1222 dose. The receptors were gathered from an adult who received the AZD1222 COVID-19 vaccine.

The chain employs TRBV10-3 and TRBJ1-1, with TRBD1 identical over 9 bases. J lost 1 base, V lost 6 bases, and 6 bases had no gene match. The CDR3 is 15 residues long. Per germline, CDR1 ENHRY and CDR2 SYGVKD. The CDR3 spells CAIRIQGAGNTEAFF. The CDR3 DNA sequence: TGTGCCATCAGGATACAGGGGGCTGGGAACACTGAAGCTTTCTTT.

J is TRBJ2-7 and V is TRBV7-3, with D perhaps being TRBD1 or TRBD2 (5 bases each). This CDR3 has 15 amino acids. The germline V gene has CDR1 SGHTA and CDR2 FQGTGA. The V and J ends lost 5 bases and 0 bases respectively, with 14 bases between them. DNA of the CDR3: TGTGCCAGCAGCCCGGCGGCCGGGGCCTCCTACGAGCAGTACTTC. Translated: CASSPAAGASYEQYF.

The genes are TRBV5-6 and TRBJ2-3; D may be TRBD2 (5 bases). CDR3 size: 16 residues. CDR1 and CDR2 from the germline V gene are SGHDT and YYEEEE. V lost 0 bases, J lost 6 bases, and 17 bases lay in between. CDR3: CASSLGRVWATDTQYF. In DNA, the CDR3 is TGTGCCAGCAGCTTGGGGCGGGTCTGGGCTACCGATACGCAGTATTTT.

The chain is built from TRBV10-3 and TRBJ2-3, with 15 bases identical to TRBD2. The V gene end was trimmed by 3 bases and the J gene end by 6 bases; junction bases not matched to a gene: 7. The CDR3 has 17 residues. Germline CDR1 and CDR2: ENHRY and SYGVKD. The CDR3 DNA follows: TGTGCCATCAGTGATCCCGGACTAGCGGGAGGGGGGGATACGCAGTATTTT. It specifies CAISDPGLAGGGDTQYF.

The rearrangement uses TRBV11-3 and TRBJ2-7; D may match TRBD1 or TRBD2 (6 bases each). The CDR3 runs to 13 residues. Germline V CDR1 and CDR2: SGHNT, YENEEA. V was pared by 5 bases and J by 7 bases, with 15 bases between. The CDR3 DNA reads TGTGCCAGCAGCCTGGGCCAGGGGAGGGAGCAGTACTTC. It yields the protein CASSLGQGREQYF. The full variable domain, with the rest looked up from reference TRBV11-3 and TRBJ2-7, is EAGVVQSPRYKIIEKKQPVAFWCNPISGHNTLYWYLQNLGQGPELLIRYENEEAVDDSQLPKDRFSAERLKGVDSTLKIQPAELGDSAVYLCASSLGQGREQYFGPGTRLTVT.

J is TRBJ1-2 and V is TRBV6-5; no firm D call. Deletions cut 3 bases from V and 3 bases from J, with 8 bases between. The CDR3 contains 13 residues. CDR1 is MNHEY, CDR2 SVGAGI, per germline. DNA for the CDR3: TGTGCCAGCAGTTATAGGAAGGACTATGGCTACACCTTC. Translating gives CASSYRKDYGYTF.

Written as DNA, the CDR3 is TGCGCCAGCAGCCCGACCGACAGGGAGAACAATGAGCAGTTCTTC. This codes for CASSPTDRENNEQFF. The V gene is TRBV5-1, the J gene TRBJ2-1; 7 nucleotides match TRBD1. Germline assignment: CDR1 SGHRS and CDR2 YFSETQ. Germline trimming cut 4 bases from V and 5 bases from J; bases unmatched to any gene: 9. The CDR3 runs to 15 residues.

The V gene is TRBV19, the J gene TRBJ2-7, with D uncertain. In germline, CDR1 is LNHDA, CDR2 SQIVND (reference sequence). V was shortened by 5 bases and J by 3 bases, with 11 bases between the two germline ends. CDR3 length equals 13 residues. The CDR3 DNA is TGTGCCAGTAGTCACGCGGAATACTACGAGCAGTACTTC. Translated, it gives CASSHAEYYEQYF.

The chain has TRBV3-1 (or the pseudogene TRBV3-2) and TRBJ1-2; no definite D call. The CDR3 loop spans 15 amino acids. Germline CDR1 reads LGHDT; CDR2 reads YNNKEL (reference sequence). With 0 bases removed from V and 7 bases from J, the gap between germline ends came to 15 bases. As DNA, the CDR3 is TGTGCCAGCAGCCAAGATATAGGGTCTCATCCTGGCTACACCTTC. It codes for CASSQDIGSHPGYTF.

The chain combines TRBV28 with TRBJ1-2, with 8 bases lining up with TRBD1. The CDR3 consists of 14 residues. Germline CDR1 reads MDHEN; CDR2 reads SYDVKM. J lost 5 bases, V lost 3 bases, and 5 bases had no gene match. DNA of the CDR3: TGTGCCAGCAGTTTCTCCAGGGGGCGGTATGGCTACACCTTC. Translated, it gives CASSFSRGRYGYTF.

The rearrangement links TRBV5-1 to TRBJ2-3; TRBD2 matches 11 bases. This CDR3 spans 19 amino acids. Trimming cost V 0 bases and J 0 bases; bases outside gene matches: 9. CDR1 is SGHRS and CDR2 is YFSETQ in the germline V gene. The CDR3 nucleotides read TGCGCCAGCAGCTTGGATAGCGGGAGGGCAATCTCTAGCACAGATACGCAGTATTTT. It encodes CASSLDSGRAISSTDTQYF. The entire variable domain, with the rest obtained from reference TRBV5-1 and TRBJ2-3, is as follows: KAGVTQTPRYLIKTRGQQVTLSCSPISGHRSVSWYQQTPGQGLQFLFEYFSETQRNKGNFPGRFSGRQFSNSRSEMNVSTLELGDSALYLCASSLDSGRAISSTDTQYFGPGTRLTVL.

J is TRBJ2-3 and V is TRBV13; a weak D match, TRBD2 (6 bases). Germline V gene lookup returns CDR1 PRHDT and CDR2 FYEKMQ (reference sequence). V lost 6 bases and J 4 bases, leaving 11 bases between the germline ends. The CDR3 contains 13 residues. As DNA, the CDR3 is TGTGCCAGCAGTTGGGGGAGGTCAGATACGCAGTATTTT. Amino acids: CASSWGRSDTQYF.

The V and J genes are TRBV28 and TRBJ1-5; perhaps TRBD1 as D (5 bases). The length of the CDR3 is 15 residues. CDR1 MDHEN and CDR2 SYDVKM come from the germline V gene. V was cut by 4 bases and J by 1 base, with 11 bases left in between. The chain's CDR3 is CASSWGGASNQPQHF. The CDR3 DNA is TGTGCCAGCAGTTGGGGGGGAGCGAGCAATCAGCCCCAGCATTTT. The full variable domain, completed using reference TRBV28 and TRBJ1-5, is DVKVTQSSRYLVKRTGEKVFLECVQDMDHENMFWYRQDPGLGLRLIYFSYDVKMKEKGDIPEGYSVSREKKERFSLILESASTNQTSMYLCASSWGGASNQPQHFGDGTRLSIL.

In this sample, this clone turned up a few times. The J gene is TRBJ1-2, the V gene TRBV4-1, with a weak D call TRBD1 (6 bases). The CDR3 sequence is 15 residues long. CDR1 is MGHRA, CDR2 YSYEKL, per germline. The germline V and J ends were trimmed by 2 bases and 4 bases, with 14 bases remaining between them. The CDR3 DNA sequence: TGCGCCAGCAGCCAAAGCGTCGGGGACATCTATGGCTACACCTTC. Residues: CASSQSVGDIYGYTF.

This rearrangement joins TRBV6-5 to TRBJ2-5; D unclear. CDR1 is MNHEY, CDR2 SVGAGI, per germline. This CDR3 has 11 amino acids. Trimming stripped 7 bases from V and 4 bases from J, with 7 bases between. In nucleotides, the CDR3 is TGTGCCAGCACCCTCATAGAGACCCAGTACTTC. It translates to CASTLIETQYF.

The genes are TRBV24-1 and TRBJ1-1; TRBD1 is a possible D gene (6 bases). The ends were cut back, 4 bases at V and 3 bases at J, with 11 bases in the middle. The CDR3 is made up of 14 amino acids. Germline loops: CDR1 KGHDR, CDR2 SFDVKD. The CDR3 DNA follows: TGTGCCACCAGTGAGGGGGGGCTACACACTGAAGCTTTCTTT. Amino acid sequence: CATSEGGLHTEAFF.

CDR3 sequence: CASYTSGTPGSPLHF. The CDR3, as DNA: TGTGCCAGCTATACCTCCGGGACCCCAGGATCACCCCTCCACTTT. V is TRBV28 and J is TRBJ1-6, with D possibly being TRBD1 (5 bases). The CDR3 totals 15 residues. Germline V gene sequence: CDR1 MDHEN, CDR2 SYDVKM. The V gene lost 8 bases and the J gene lost 10 bases, with 21 bases spanning the gap.

This chain joins TRBV18 and TRBJ1-1, with D perhaps matching TRBD1 (5 bases). The CDR3 loop spans 14 amino acids. Germline assignment: CDR1 KGHSH and CDR2 LQKENI. The ends were cut back, 6 bases at V and 1 base at J, with 12 bases in the middle. CDR3 sequence reads: CASSPGQANTEAFF. In DNA, the CDR3 is TGTGCCAGCTCTCCAGGGCAGGCGAACACTGAAGCTTTCTTT.

This clone was recorded only once. The chain recombines TRBV19 with TRBJ1-5; D is unclear. Germline V gene lookup returns CDR1 LNHDA and CDR2 SQIVND (reference sequence). CDR3 length equals 13 residues. Trimming removed 5 bases from V and 5 bases from J, with 10 bases in between. The CDR3 region is CASSLLRDQPQHF. The CDR3, as DNA: TGTGCCAGTAGTCTCCTTCGGGATCAGCCCCAGCATTTT.

The V call is TRBV3-1 (or the pseudogene TRBV3-2), the J call TRBJ2-1; 9 bases agree with TRBD1. The CDR3 is made up of 17 amino acids. The germline V gene has CDR1 LGHDT and CDR2 YNNKEL (reference sequence). The junction had 7 bases not matched to a gene; V was cut back by 0 bases and J by 4 bases. CDR3 in DNA: TGTGCCAGCAGCCAAGAGGGACAGGGAGTATTATACAATGAGCAGTTCTTC. This translates into CASSQEGQGVLYNEQFF.

About this clone itself: Other DNA sequences in this specimen translate into the identical CDR3. V usage is TRBV28 and J usage is TRBJ2-7; D gene unclear. This CDR3 spans 14 amino acids. V was pared by 6 bases and J by 0 bases, with 12 bases between. Germline V gives CDR1 MDHEN, CDR2 SYDVKM. CDR3 amino acids: CASSPPRSSYEQYF. The CDR3 nucleotides read TGTGCCAGCAGCCCCCCCCGGAGCTCCTACGAGCAGTACTTC. Combining the CDR3 with reference TRBV28 and TRBJ2-7 gives the whole variable domain DVKVTQSSRYLVKRTGEKVFLECVQDMDHENMFWYRQDPGLGLRLIYFSYDVKMKEKGDIPEGYSVSREKKERFSLILESASTNQTSMYLCASSPPRSSYEQYFGPGTRLTVT.

The J gene is TRBJ1-5, the V gene TRBV28; 8 bases are a match to TRBD1. Trimming at V came to 6 bases and at J to 5 bases, leaving 12 bases not matched to a gene. This CDR3 is built from 16 residues. The germline gives CDR1 MDHEN, CDR2 SYDVKM. The CDR3 protein is CASRPLGRGQDQPQHF. The CDR3 DNA reads TGTGCCAGCAGACCTTTGGGCAGGGGGCAGGATCAGCCCCAGCATTTT.